Listed below are T cell receptor beta chains from one sample, sequenced in a study of T-cell reconstitution after alpha-beta-depleted transplantation in children. TCRdb itself ran the PCR reads through MiXCR, one entry per CDR3 protein. The sample records hundreds of thousands of distinct CDR3 sequences, 10% being singletons. This specimen consisted of PBMCs from the stem cell graft donor, obtained from the stem cell graft. These TCRs come from a human donor who donated a stem cell graft to a child with acute myeloid leukemia. Each CDR3 is given with its conserved first and last residue. Each record gives: clone size, V gene, J gene, CDR3 length, D gene, CDR3 protein, CDR3 DNA. D genes are given only for firm matches. The size entry is marked missing in some rows and otherwise reads once, few, many or a size class.

clone_size: .; v_call: TRBV6-2/TRBV6-3; j_call: TRBJ1-5; cdr3_length: 11; d_call: .; cdr3_aa: CASSNGQPQHF; cdr3_nt: TGTGCCAGCAGTAACGGGCAGCCCCAGCATTTT
clone_size: .; v_call: TRBV29-1; j_call: TRBJ2-7; cdr3_length: 16; d_call: .; cdr3_aa: CSVVPLASQLTYEQYF; cdr3_nt: TGCAGCGTTGTTCCATTAGCCAGCCAGCTAACCTACGAGCAGTACTTC
clone_size: .; v_call: TRBV13; j_call: TRBJ1-6; cdr3_length: 14; d_call: .; cdr3_aa: CASSLEQLNSPLHF; cdr3_nt: TGTGCCAGCAGCTTAGAACAGCTTAATTCACCCCTCCACTTT
clone_size: .; v_call: TRBV20-1; j_call: TRBJ2-7; cdr3_length: 15; d_call: .; cdr3_aa: CSALDLFRDVYEQYF; cdr3_nt: TGCAGTGCTCTTGACCTATTCAGGGATGTCTACGAGCAGTACTTC
clone_size: .; v_call: TRBV20-1; j_call: TRBJ2-2; cdr3_length: 15; d_call: .; cdr3_aa: CSARDRDKNTGELFF; cdr3_nt: TGCAGTGCTAGAGACCGGGACAAGAACACCGGGGAGCTGTTTTTT
clone_size: many; v_call: TRBV29-1; j_call: TRBJ2-7; cdr3_length: 14; d_call: .; cdr3_aa: CSVEVSKKGYEQYF; cdr3_nt: TGCAGCGTTGAAGTCAGTAAGAAGGGCTACGAGCAGTACTTC
clone_size: many; v_call: TRBV20-1; j_call: TRBJ2-1; cdr3_length: 13; d_call: .; cdr3_aa: CSAPTGVVYEQFF; cdr3_nt: TGCAGTGCTCCAACGGGGGTAGTCTATGAGCAGTTCTTC
clone_size: few; v_call: TRBV4-3; j_call: TRBJ2-3; cdr3_length: 14; d_call: .; cdr3_aa: CASSQALGTDTQYF; cdr3_nt: TGCGCCAGCAGCCAAGCTCTCGGTACAGATACGCAGTATTTT
clone_size: many; v_call: TRBV29-1; j_call: TRBJ1-4; cdr3_length: 12; d_call: .; cdr3_aa: CSVDPGREKLFF; cdr3_nt: TGCAGCGTTGACCCCGGAAGGGAAAAACTGTTTTTT
clone_size: .; v_call: TRBV29-1; j_call: TRBJ1-5; cdr3_length: 11; d_call: .; cdr3_aa: CSVGWREPQHF; cdr3_nt: TGCAGCGTTGGGTGGAGGGAGCCCCAGCATTTT
clone_size: .; v_call: TRBV15; j_call: TRBJ2-2; cdr3_length: 14; d_call: .; cdr3_aa: CATSPPGNTGELFF; cdr3_nt: TGTGCCACCAGCCCCCCGGGCAACACCGGGGAGCTGTTTTTT
clone_size: .; v_call: TRBV28; j_call: TRBJ2-3; cdr3_length: 14; d_call: .; cdr3_aa: CASSFRLSTDTQYF; cdr3_nt: TGTGCCAGCAGTTTCCGACTGAGCACAGATACGCAGTATTTT
clone_size: many; v_call: TRBV3-1; j_call: TRBJ2-7; cdr3_length: 13; d_call: .; cdr3_aa: CASSHGSRDEQYF; cdr3_nt: TGTGCCAGCAGCCATGGGAGCCGGGACGAGCAGTACTTC
clone_size: .; v_call: TRBV6-5; j_call: TRBJ2-1; cdr3_length: 16; d_call: TRBD2; cdr3_aa: CASSLTASGSYNEQFF; cdr3_nt: TGTGCCAGCAGTTTAACGGCTAGCGGGTCCTACAATGAGCAGTTCTTC
clone_size: .; v_call: TRBV24-1; j_call: TRBJ2-5; cdr3_length: 15; d_call: .; cdr3_aa: CATSDRSSGRETQYF; cdr3_nt: TGTGCCACCAGTGACCGGTCCTCGGGACGGGAGACCCAGTACTTC
clone_size: many; v_call: TRBV4-2; j_call: TRBJ2-1; cdr3_length: 19; d_call: TRBD2; cdr3_aa: CASSQFRTSGSGVYNEQFF; cdr3_nt: TGTGCCAGCAGCCAATTTAGGACTAGCGGGAGTGGGGTCTACAATGAGCAGTTCTTC
clone_size: many; v_call: TRBV9; j_call: TRBJ2-7; cdr3_length: 13; d_call: TRBD1; cdr3_aa: CASSTGVWNEQYF; cdr3_nt: TGTGCCAGCAGCACAGGGGTTTGGAACGAGCAGTACTTC
clone_size: many; v_call: TRBV4-3; j_call: TRBJ2-2; cdr3_length: 15; d_call: .; cdr3_aa: CASSQVSGNTGELFF; cdr3_nt: TGCGCCAGCAGCCAAGTCAGCGGGAACACCGGGGAGCTGTTTTTT
clone_size: .; v_call: TRBV7-3; j_call: TRBJ2-3; cdr3_length: 15; d_call: TRBD2; cdr3_aa: CASTPAGRPTDTQYF; cdr3_nt: TGTGCCAGCACCCCAGCGGGGAGGCCCACAGATACGCAGTATTTT
clone_size: .; v_call: TRBV5-1; j_call: TRBJ1-2; cdr3_length: 14; d_call: .; cdr3_aa: CASSPEGVNYGYTF; cdr3_nt: TGCGCCAGCAGCCCTGAGGGGGTTAACTATGGCTACACCTTC
clone_size: .; v_call: TRBV3-1; j_call: TRBJ1-1; cdr3_length: 14; d_call: .; cdr3_aa: CASSQVQGYTEAFF; cdr3_nt: TGTGCCAGCAGCCAAGTACAGGGATACACTGAAGCTTTCTTT
clone_size: .; v_call: TRBV6-2/TRBV6-3; j_call: TRBJ1-1; cdr3_length: 15; d_call: .; cdr3_aa: CASGDTRGGSTEAFF; cdr3_nt: TGTGCCAGCGGGGATACCAGGGGAGGGAGCACTGAAGCTTTCTTT
clone_size: .; v_call: TRBV29-1; j_call: TRBJ1-1; cdr3_length: 13; d_call: .; cdr3_aa: CSVTRSLGSEAFF; cdr3_nt: TGCAGCGTTACCAGGAGCTTGGGGTCTGAAGCTTTCTTT
clone_size: .; v_call: TRBV10-3; j_call: TRBJ2-4; cdr3_length: 16; d_call: TRBD2; cdr3_aa: CAISESGGDSKNIQYF; cdr3_nt: TGTGCCATCAGTGAGTCGGGGGGGGATTCCAAAAACATTCAGTACTTC
clone_size: .; v_call: TRBV18; j_call: TRBJ2-1; cdr3_length: 15; d_call: TRBD2; cdr3_aa: CASSSVAGAAHEQFF; cdr3_nt: TGTGCCAGCTCATCCGTAGCGGGAGCAGCCCATGAGCAGTTCTTC